These 29 T cell receptor beta chains were all obtained from the same sample, sequenced in a study of PD-1 blockade in classical Hodgkin lymphoma. Every one of the patients relapsed after autologous stem cell transplantation (brentuximab vedotin exposure was variable). Sequenced by immunoSEQ multiplex PCR; TCRdb stores in-frame clones only, minus some. The repertoire holds over 70,000 clones, with roughly 90% as singletons. The input for sequencing was peripheral blood mononuclear cells (PBMCs), taken at baseline. The receptors stem from a human donor with classical Hodgkin lymphoma.

The V call is TRBV27, the J call TRBJ2-5; unclear D gene. V was trimmed by 8 bases and J by 2 bases, leaving 12 bases between them. The CDR3 contains 13 residues. Germline V lookup: CDR1 MNHEY, CDR2 SMNVEV (reference sequence). The CDR3 reads CASSGTLQETQYF. CDR3 nucleotides: TGTGCCAGCTCGGGCACCCTTCAAGAGACCCAGTACTTC.

The chain uses TRBV19 and TRBJ2-1; 9 bases are shared with TRBD2. With V trimmed by 5 bases and J by 1 base, 9 bases remained unmatched. The germline CDR1 and CDR2 sequences are LNHDA and SQIVND (reference sequence). The CDR3 contains 17 residues. The CDR3 here is CASSSLLAGKSYNEQFF. The DNA of the CDR3 is TGTGCCAGTAGTTCGCTTCTAGCGGGGAAATCCTACAATGAGCAGTTCTTC.

This clone is a singleton in its sample. The rearrangement joins TRBV6-6 to TRBJ1-1; no definite D call. This CDR3 region has 14 residues. V was shortened by 6 bases and J by 1 base, with 12 bases between the two germline ends. CDR1 MNHNY and CDR2 SVGAGI come from the germline V gene (reference sequence). CDR3 sequence (DNA): TGTGCCAGCAGCCCCAGCTACGGGAACACTGAAGCTTTCTTT. Translating it yields CASSPSYGNTEAFF.

The chain recombines TRBV27 with TRBJ2-3, with D possibly being TRBD2 (6 bases). Germline V gene sequence: CDR1 MNHEY, CDR2 SMNVEV (reference sequence). With 7 bases removed from V and 3 bases from J, the gap between germline ends came to 14 bases. This CDR3 spans 14 amino acids. CDR3 amino acids: CASKLPGLTDTQYF. The CDR3, as DNA: TGTGCCAGCAAATTACCGGGACTTACAGATACGCAGTATTTT.

V is TRBV28 and J is TRBJ2-7, with 13 bases identical to TRBD2. The CDR3 runs to 19 residues. J was trimmed by 1 base and V by 6 bases; bases with no gene match: 15. Germline values: CDR1 MDHEN, CDR2 SYDVKM. In DNA, the CDR3 is TGTGCCAGCAGACCCGACCGCTGGACTAGCGGGAGTATTTCCTACGAGCAGTACTTC. Translating it yields CASRPDRWTSGSISYEQYF.

This clone is a singleton in its sample. The chain carries TRBV5-1 and TRBJ2-2; TRBD1 might be the D (6 bases). This CDR3 comprises 17 residues. Per the germline V gene, CDR1 is SGHRS and CDR2 is YFSETQ. V dropped 0 bases and J dropped 1 base, with 13 bases sitting between them. CDR3 in DNA: TGCGCCAGCAGCTTGGTGGGGGCCCTCATGAACACCGGGGAGCTGTTTTTT. This translates into CASSLVGALMNTGELFF.

A single count supports this clone. This rearrangement joins TRBV10-1 to TRBJ2-3; 15 nucleotides agree with TRBD2. The CDR3 runs to 17 residues. Germline loops: CDR1 WNHNN, CDR2 SYGVQD (reference sequence). V shed 4 bases and J 3 bases; nucleotides not matched to a gene: 5. The CDR3 is CASSAGTSGRRTDTQYF. The CDR3 DNA sequence: TGCGCCAGCAGTGCCGGGACTAGCGGGAGGCGGACAGATACGCAGTATTTT.

This clone was seen a few times. The sample holds other DNA sequences that translate to the same CDR3. The chain links TRBV6-5 to TRBJ1-1; 7 positions agree with TRBD1. Trimming removed 5 bases from V and 1 base from J; junction bases left unmatched: 1. CDR1 is MNHEY and CDR2 is SVGAGI in the germline V gene. The CDR3 spans 13 residues. The CDR3 DNA reads as TGTGCCAGCAGTCGGACAGGGAACACTGAAGCTTTCTTT. It yields the protein CASSRTGNTEAFF.

The J gene is TRBJ2-7, the V gene TRBV5-1; 7 bases match TRBD1. The CDR3 has 13 amino acids. J gave up 4 bases and V 6 bases, and 7 bases lay outside the gene matches. Germline CDR1 SGHRS, CDR2 YFSETQ. CDR3 sequence: CASKGTAEYEQYF. CDR3 DNA sequence: TGCGCCAGCAAGGGGACAGCAGAGTACGAGCAGTACTTC. The full variable domain, completed using reference TRBV5-1 and TRBJ2-7, is KAGVTQTPRYLIKTRGQQVTLSCSPISGHRSVSWYQQTPGQGLQFLFEYFSETQRNKGNFPGRFSGRQFSNSRSEMNVSTLELGDSALYLCASKGTAEYEQYFGPGTRLTVT.

The chain is built from TRBV11-3 and TRBJ2-2; D might be TRBD1 (5 bases). The CDR3 has 17 amino acids. Germline assignment: CDR1 SGHNT and CDR2 YENEEA. V lost 3 bases, J lost 2 bases, and 16 bases lay in between. DNA of the CDR3: TGTGCCAGCAGCTTCTCACCTTGGCAGGGTAACACCGGGGAGCTGTTTTTT. Protein: CASSFSPWQGNTGELFF.

The rearrangement uses TRBV14 and TRBJ1-1; D not resolved. CDR3 length: 14 residues. Germline V lookup: CDR1 SGHDN, CDR2 FVKESK. V lost 0 bases and J lost 4, with 9 bases in between. The CDR3 here is CASSQEVSSTEAFF. For the CDR3, the DNA is TGTGCCAGCAGCCAAGAAGTGTCGAGCACTGAAGCTTTCTTT.

The rearrangement joins TRBV7-2 to TRBJ1-3; D may be TRBD1 (5 bases). V lost 0 bases and J 8 bases, leaving 26 bases between the germline ends. Germline CDR1 is SGHTA and CDR2 is FQGNSA. This CDR3 is built from 19 residues. The CDR3 nucleotides read TGTGCCAGCAGCTTAGCGTTAAACCGGATCCGGGGCTCCGGGGACACCATATATTTT. Residues: CASSLALNRIRGSGDTIYF.

There are a few counts of this clone. This sample also contains other DNA sequences that code for the same CDR3. This chain connects TRBV11-2 to TRBJ1-1; D not resolved. The CDR3 is 13 amino acids. CDR1 is SGHAT, CDR2 FQNNGV, per germline. V shed 1 base and J shed 1 base, with 4 bases lying between them. The CDR3 region is CASSLGANTEAFF. Here the CDR3 DNA reads TGTGCCAGCAGCTTAGGAGCGAACACTGAAGCTTTCTTT.

The CDR3 DNA sequence: TGTGCCAGCCTACCCGCGTGGGCAGATACGCAGTATTTT. Amino acids: CASLPAWADTQYF. The J gene is TRBJ2-3, the V gene TRBV28; no reliable D call. Trimming stripped 8 bases from V and 4 bases from J, with 13 bases between. The CDR3 has 13 residues. The germline V gene encodes CDR1 MDHEN and CDR2 SYDVKM.

The chain carries TRBV11-3 and TRBJ2-3; no reliable D call. The CDR3 has 13 residues. V was cut by 3 bases and J by 1 base, with 5 bases left in between. Germline CDR1 reads SGHNT; CDR2 reads YENEEA. In DNA form, the CDR3 reads TGTGCCAGCAGCTTGGAAGGCACAGATACGCAGTATTTT. Translation: CASSLEGTDTQYF.

The chain has TRBV11-3 and TRBJ2-3; D may match TRBD1 or TRBD2 (6 bases each). Trimming took 3 bases from V and 8 from J, leaving 15 bases between them. This CDR3 comprises 14 residues. Looked up from germline, CDR1 is SGHNT and CDR2 is YENEEA. The CDR3 spells CASSLRQEGPTQYF. As DNA, the CDR3 is TGTGCCAGCAGCTTGAGACAGGAGGGGCCTACGCAGTATTTT.

V and J are TRBV7-9 and TRBJ2-3; D is unresolved. The germline CDR1 and CDR2 sequences are SEHNR and FQNEAQ (reference sequence). The CDR3 length is 15 residues. V was clipped by 6 bases and J by 2 bases, with 15 bases between them. The CDR3: CASRHGGQLTDTQYF. The CDR3 DNA follows: TGTGCCAGCAGACATGGTGGCCAGCTCACAGATACGCAGTATTTT. The entire variable domain, with the rest obtained from reference TRBV7-9 and TRBJ2-3, is as follows: DTGVSQNPRHKITKRGQNVTFRCDPISEHNRLYWYRQTLGQGPEFLTYFQNEAQLEKSRLLSDRFSAERPKGSFSTLEIQRTEQGDSAMYLCASRHGGQLTDTQYFGPGTRLTVL.

The genes are TRBV6-5 and TRBJ2-3; D is possibly TRBD1 or TRBD2 (5 bases each). CDR1 is MNHEY, CDR2 SVGAGI, per germline. Trimming shortened V by 5 bases and J by 11 bases, and 20 bases separated the two germline ends. The CDR3 runs 14 residues. The CDR3 region is CASSEPSGRSLQYF. As DNA, the CDR3 is TGTGCCAGCAGTGAGCCGTCGGGACGTAGCTTGCAGTATTTT.

J is TRBJ2-7 and V is TRBV29-1; 7 bases fit TRBD2. The CDR3 is made up of 14 amino acids. Germline V lookup: CDR1 SQVTM, CDR2 ANQGSEA. Unmatched junction bases numbered 10, after V lost 2 bases and J lost 6 bases. The CDR3 here is CSVEPPSGSGEQYF. The CDR3 region has the DNA TGCAGCGTTGAACCCCCTAGCGGCAGCGGCGAGCAGTACTTC.

V usage is TRBV19 and J usage is TRBJ2-2, with a weak D call TRBD1 (6 bases). CDR1 is LNHDA, CDR2 SQIVND, per germline (reference sequence). There are 16 residues in the CDR3. V lost 3 bases and J 0 bases, leaving 11 bases between the germline ends. The CDR3 DNA reads TGTGCCAGTAGTATCCCGGACAGCGCGAACACCGGGGAGCTGTTTTTT. Its translation: CASSIPDSANTGELFF. The full variable domain, rest sourced from reference TRBV19 and TRBJ2-2, is DGGITQSPKYLFRKEGQNVTLSCEQNLNHDAMYWYRQDPGQGLRLIYYSQIVNDFQKGDIAEGYSVSREKKESFPLTVTSAQKNPTAFYLCASSIPDSANTGELFFGEGSRLTVL.

J is TRBJ2-7 and V is TRBV2; unclear D gene. The V gene's germline CDR1 is SNHLY and CDR2 FYNNEI. V lost 3 bases and J 2 bases, leaving 14 bases between the germline ends. The CDR3 runs to 15 residues. CDR3 residues: CASSDGLNPTYEQYF. The CDR3 coding sequence is TGTGCCAGCAGTGATGGGCTAAATCCTACCTACGAGCAGTACTTC. Complete variable domain (other parts from reference TRBV2 and TRBJ2-7): EPEVTQTPSHQVTQMGQEVILRCVPISNHLYFYWYRQILGQKVEFLVSFYNNEISEKSEIFDDQFSVERPDGSNFTLKIRSTKLEDSAMYFCASSDGLNPTYEQYFGPGTRLTVT.

The chain joins TRBV7-9 to TRBJ2-1; possibly TRBD1 for D (6 bases). V was pared by 5 bases and J by 8 bases, with 16 bases between. CDR3 length equals 14 residues. Germline values: CDR1 SEHNR, CDR2 FQNEAQ (reference sequence). The CDR3, as DNA: TGTGCCAGCAGCCCCATAGGGGGAGACCATGAGCAGTTCTTC. It yields the protein CASSPIGGDHEQFF.

This chain links TRBV5-1 with TRBJ2-7, with D unclear. This CDR3 has 12 residues. Trimming shortened V by 4 bases and J by 4 bases, and 9 bases separated the two germline ends. Germline values: CDR1 SGHRS, CDR2 YFSETQ. CDR3 DNA: TGCGCCAGCAGCCCGACGGAGTACGAGCAGTACTTC. Amino acid sequence: CASSPTEYEQYF.

This chain connects TRBV27 to TRBJ1-2; possible D gene TRBD1, 5 bases. This CDR3 has 15 amino acids. Germline lookup yields CDR1 MNHEY and CDR2 SMNVEV (reference sequence). Trimming shortened V by 5 bases and J by 4 bases, and 17 bases separated the two germline ends. CDR3 region: CASSPGPPIPYGYTF. The CDR3 nucleotides are TGTGCCAGCAGTCCGGGGCCCCCTATTCCCTATGGCTACACCTTC.

This rearrangement joins TRBV5-4 to TRBJ2-6; D unresolved. Germline V gene lookup returns CDR1 SGHNT and CDR2 YYREEE (reference sequence). The CDR3 length is 14 residues. Between the trimmed V and J ends, which lost 6 bases and 3 bases, there was a span of 10 bases. The CDR3, as DNA: TGTGCCAGCACCTTCCACGGTGGGGCCAACGTCCTGACTTTC. It codes for CASTFHGGANVLTF.

This chain joins TRBV6-1 and TRBJ2-2; 8 nucleotides agree with TRBD2. Germline-derived CDR1 and CDR2 are MNHNS and SASEGT. The CDR3 extends over 15 amino acids. Germline trimming cut 6 bases from V and 4 bases from J; bases unmatched to any gene: 7. Written as DNA, the CDR3 is TGTGCCAGCAGCCTGGGACTAGTGGGCACCGGGGAGCTGTTTTTT. As protein: CASSLGLVGTGELFF.

The table lists this clone with a count of one. The rearrangement links TRBV29-1 to TRBJ2-3; 8 bases match TRBD2. V was clipped by 4 bases and J by 2 bases; unmatched bases: 2. Germline values: CDR1 SQVTM, CDR2 ANQGSEA. The CDR3 sequence is 13 residues long. This CDR3 is CSVVAGYTDTQYF. In DNA form, the CDR3 reads TGCAGCGTTGTAGCGGGATACACAGATACGCAGTATTTT.

The chain uses TRBV30 and TRBJ2-6; possibly TRBD2 for D (6 bases). The CDR3 extends over 19 amino acids. Trimming stripped 0 bases from V and 4 bases from J, with 22 bases between. Germline V CDR1 and CDR2: GTSNPN, SVGIG (reference sequence). DNA for the CDR3: TGTGCCTGGAGTGTTAGCCGGGACTTTCCTTGGTCCGGGGCCAACGTCCTGACTTTC. This sequence encodes CAWSVSRDFPWSGANVLTF.

The J gene is TRBJ1-1, the V gene TRBV28, with a tentative D call TRBD1 (6 bases). V lost 3 bases and J 1 base, leaving 9 bases between the germline ends. CDR3 length: 14 amino acids. Looked up from germline, CDR1 is MDHEN and CDR2 is SYDVKM. CDR3 bases: TGTGCCAGCAGTTTGTTAGGGGGGAACACTGAAGCTTTCTTT. Protein product: CASSLLGGNTEAFF.